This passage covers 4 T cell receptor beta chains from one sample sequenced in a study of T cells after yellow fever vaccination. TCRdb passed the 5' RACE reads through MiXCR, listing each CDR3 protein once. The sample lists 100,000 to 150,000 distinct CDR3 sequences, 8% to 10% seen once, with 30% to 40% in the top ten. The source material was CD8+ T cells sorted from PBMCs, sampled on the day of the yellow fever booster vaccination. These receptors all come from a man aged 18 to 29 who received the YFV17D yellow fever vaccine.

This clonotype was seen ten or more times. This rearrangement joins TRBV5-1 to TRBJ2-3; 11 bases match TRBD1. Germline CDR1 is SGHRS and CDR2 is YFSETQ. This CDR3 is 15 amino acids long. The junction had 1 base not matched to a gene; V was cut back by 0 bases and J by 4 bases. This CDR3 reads CASSLEGQGADTQYF. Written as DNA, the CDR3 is TGCGCCAGCAGCTTGGAGGGACAGGGGGCAGATACGCAGTATTTT.

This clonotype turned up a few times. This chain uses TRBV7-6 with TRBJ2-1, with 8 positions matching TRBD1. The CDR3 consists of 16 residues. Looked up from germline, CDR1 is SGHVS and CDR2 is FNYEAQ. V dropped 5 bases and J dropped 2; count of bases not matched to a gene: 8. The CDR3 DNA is TGTGCCAGCAGCGACACGACAGGGGCTACCTACAATGAGCAGTTCTTC. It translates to CASSDTTGATYNEQFF.

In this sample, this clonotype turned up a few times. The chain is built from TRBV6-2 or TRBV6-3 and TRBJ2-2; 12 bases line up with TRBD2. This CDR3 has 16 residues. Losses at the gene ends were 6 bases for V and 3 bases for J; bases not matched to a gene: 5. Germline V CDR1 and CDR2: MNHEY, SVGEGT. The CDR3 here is CASRNGLAGYTGELFF. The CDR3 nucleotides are TGTGCCAGCAGAAACGGACTAGCGGGGTACACCGGGGAGCTGTTTTTT.

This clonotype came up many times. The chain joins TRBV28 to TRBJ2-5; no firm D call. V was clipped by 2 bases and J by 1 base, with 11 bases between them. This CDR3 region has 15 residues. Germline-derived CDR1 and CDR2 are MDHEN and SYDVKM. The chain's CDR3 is CASSLVRPLQETQYF. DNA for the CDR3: TGTGCCAGCAGTTTAGTCCGGCCACTCCAAGAGACCCAGTACTTC. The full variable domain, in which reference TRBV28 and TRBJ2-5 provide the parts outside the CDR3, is DVKVTQSSRYLVKRTGEKVFLECVQDMDHENMFWYRQDPGLGLRLIYFSYDVKMKEKGDIPEGYSVSREKKERFSLILESASTNQTSMYLCASSLVRPLQETQYFGPGTRLLVL.